These 12 T cell receptor beta chains originate from one sample sequenced in a study of breast tumors, draining lymph nodes, adjacent tissues (dated by TCRdb to between 2015 and 2016). Lymph node samples were obtained from the axillary draining lymph nodes of breast cancer patients. Library preparation was by multiplex PCR. The instrument was an Illumina HiSeq 2000. In-frame beta chains were kept once TCRdb had trimmed the public reads at Q25 with fastp and called clones with MiXCR. CDR3 protein duplicates are merged, each entry listing the most common genes and DNA. This sample has some 100,000 distinct CDR3 sequences in its table, and 21% of those were observed once. The ten biggest clones cover roughly 1.2% of the sample. The sequenced sample consisted of axillary lymph node tissue. The receptors shown here come from a female donor with breast cancer. Some clones in this sample may be carry-over from other donors' samples.

This clonotype was seen repeatedly, ten times or more. The V gene is TRBV11-2, the J gene TRBJ2-7; TRBD1 matches 9 bases. The V and J ends lost 2 bases and 2 bases, in that order; junction bases with no gene match: 1. Per the germline V gene, CDR1 is SGHAT and CDR2 is FQNNGV. This CDR3 comprises 14 residues. DNA for the CDR3: TGTGCCAGCAGCTTAAGGGACAGGGCCTACGAGCAGTACTTC. The encoded protein is CASSLRDRAYEQYF.

This clonotype was recorded at least ten times. The V gene is TRBV9, the J gene TRBJ2-5; D gene uncertain. The CDR3 covers 13 residues. The germline CDR1 and CDR2 sequences are SGDLS and YYNGEE. Between the trimmed V and J ends, which lost 4 bases and 4 bases, there was a span of 11 bases. This CDR3 reads CASSPGPRETQYF. As DNA, the CDR3 is TGTGCCAGCAGCCCAGGTCCTAGAGAGACCCAGTACTTC.

This clonotype was seen ten or more times. V is TRBV9 and J is TRBJ2-7; D is undetermined. CDR1 SGDLS and CDR2 YYNGEE come from the germline V gene. Trimming removed 1 base from V and 5 bases from J, with 13 bases in between. CDR3 size: 14 residues. The CDR3 nucleotides are TGTGCCAGCAGCGTAAGCTCCAGGCTCGACGAGCAGTACTTC. Its translation: CASSVSSRLDEQYF.

This clonotype was counted at least ten times. V is TRBV10-3 and J is TRBJ2-3; D remains unclear. Trimming removed 4 bases from V and 4 bases from J, with 6 bases in between. The CDR3 is 12 amino acids. Germline lookup yields CDR1 ENHRY and CDR2 SYGVKD. The CDR3 DNA follows: TGTGCCATCAGTGTGGGCGCAGATACGCAGTATTTT. Protein: CAISVGADTQYF.

This clonotype was counted ten times or more. This chain links TRBV20-1 with TRBJ1-4, with D hard to call. Germline V lookup: CDR1 DFQATT, CDR2 SNEGSKA (reference sequence). The CDR3 is made up of 10 amino acids. V was shortened by 1 base and J by 8 bases, with 2 bases between the two germline ends. The CDR3 spells CSARGEKLFF. The CDR3 DNA reads TGCAGTGCTAGAGGGGAAAAACTGTTTTTT.

This clonotype was counted ten times or more. The rearrangement links TRBV5-1 to TRBJ2-7; D call uncertain. CDR3 size: 13 residues. Germline loops: CDR1 SGHRS, CDR2 YFSETQ. Trimming shortened V by 4 bases and J by 0 bases, and 8 bases separated the two germline ends. CDR3: CASSSRSSYEQYF. The CDR3, as DNA: TGCGCCAGCAGCAGTAGGAGCTCCTACGAGCAGTACTTC.

This clonotype was seen at least ten times. The chain joins TRBV13 to TRBJ1-3, with D possibly matching TRBD1 (5 bases). CDR1 is PRHDT and CDR2 is FYEKMQ in the germline V gene (reference sequence). V shed 5 bases and J shed 3 bases, with 20 bases lying between them. The CDR3 runs to 17 residues. CDR3 DNA sequence: TGTGCCAGCAGCCCAATACCCACCGGGGGTAGTGGAAACACCATATATTTT. Amino acids: CASSPIPTGGSGNTIYF.

The sample holds many counts of this clonotype. This chain joins TRBV2 and TRBJ2-6; tentatively, D is TRBD1 (7 bases). Looked up from germline, CDR1 is SNHLY and CDR2 is FYNNEI. Trimming removed 6 bases at V and 4 bases at J, with 13 bases between. CDR3 length: 15 amino acids. DNA for the CDR3: TGTGCCAGCAGCGTGGCGGGACAGGGGGCCAACGTCCTGACTTTC. This gives the protein CASSVAGQGANVLTF.

This clonotype was recorded at least ten times. This chain joins TRBV11-1 and TRBJ1-2; D might be TRBD1 (6 bases). V was cut by 1 base and J by 8 bases, with 14 bases left in between. Germline-derived CDR1 and CDR2 are SGHAT and FQDESV (reference sequence). The CDR3 has 14 residues. The CDR3 bases are TGTGCCAGCAGCTTAGACCCGGGACATATGGGCTACACCTTC. Translated, it gives CASSLDPGHMGYTF.

This clonotype was detected ten times or more. The CDR3 bases are TGTGCCAGCAGTTACCGGGACAGGGAAGAGACCCAGTACTTC. Protein product: CASSYRDREETQYF. The chain joins TRBV6-2 or TRBV6-3 to TRBJ2-5; 9 bases map to TRBD1. Germline V gene sequence: CDR1 MNHEY, CDR2 SVGEGT. V was clipped by 2 bases and J by 3 bases; unmatched bases: 1. The CDR3 is made up of 14 amino acids.

This clonotype was found many times. The chain carries TRBV18 and TRBJ2-5; D tentatively reads TRBD1 or TRBD2 (5 bases each). Germline CDR1 reads KGHSH; CDR2 reads LQKENI. Trimming took off 0 bases at V and 5 bases at J, with 13 bases between the two ends. This CDR3 is 15 amino acids long. CDR3 residues: CASSPPRGRAETQYF. The CDR3 region has the DNA TGTGCCAGCTCACCACCCCGGGGCAGGGCCGAGACCCAGTACTTC.

This clonotype was found many times. This chain uses TRBV10-3 with TRBJ2-1; D ambiguous. V dropped 3 bases and J dropped 3 bases, with 12 bases sitting between them. There are 15 residues in the CDR3. CDR1 and CDR2 from the germline V gene are ENHRY and SYGVKD. The CDR3 region has the DNA TGTGCCATCAGTGAAATTAGTGCCAACTACAATGAGCAGTTCTTC. Protein product: CAISEISANYNEQFF.